This T cell receptor beta chain was sequenced during a study of glioma-infiltrating T cells after dendritic cell vaccination. The primer mix had 60 V beta and 13 J beta primers. Assay: immunoSEQ multiplex PCR; the TCRdb copy retains only in-frame clones and omits some. This table has tens of thousands of clones, roughly 80% appearing once. As for time point: after dendritic cell vaccination, including at tumor progression/relapse. The CDR3 loop spans 14 amino acids. Germline V gives CDR1 SQVTM, CDR2 ANQGSEA. V shed 4 bases, J shed 3 bases, and the junction held 7 bases outside the gene matches. Study-level findings and limits: Estimated pretreatment TIL content predicted outcome after dendritic cell vaccination.

This clone was observed a handful of times. What it binds is not known. Sequencing used blood, obtained after dendritic cell vaccination. The chain combines TRBV29-1 with TRBJ1-2, with 8 bases that match TRBD1. The TCR originated in a human donor with glioblastoma. CDR3 nucleotide sequence: TGCAGCGTTGGCCCGACAGGGGTGGACTATGGCTACACCTTC. Translated: CSVGPTGVDYGYTF.